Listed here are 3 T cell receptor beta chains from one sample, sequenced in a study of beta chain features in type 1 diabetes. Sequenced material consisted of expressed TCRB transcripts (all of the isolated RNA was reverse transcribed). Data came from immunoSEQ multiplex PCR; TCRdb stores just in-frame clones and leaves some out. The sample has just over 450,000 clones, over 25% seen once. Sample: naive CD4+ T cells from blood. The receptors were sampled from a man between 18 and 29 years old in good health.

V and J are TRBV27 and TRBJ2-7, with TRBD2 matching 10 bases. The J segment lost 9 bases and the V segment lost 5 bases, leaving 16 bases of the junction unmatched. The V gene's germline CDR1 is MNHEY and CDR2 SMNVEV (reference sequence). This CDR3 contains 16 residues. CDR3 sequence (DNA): TGTGCCAGCAGTACCTCCAAGAGCGGGAGGGCCGAAGGGCAGTACTTC. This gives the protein CASSTSKSGRAEGQYF.

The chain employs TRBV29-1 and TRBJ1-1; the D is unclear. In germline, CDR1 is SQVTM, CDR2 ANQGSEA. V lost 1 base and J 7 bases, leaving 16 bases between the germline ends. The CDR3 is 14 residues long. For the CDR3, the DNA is TGCAGCGTTGAAGGTTTTCATATTTCCGGTGAAGCTTTCTTT. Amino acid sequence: CSVEGFHISGEAFF.

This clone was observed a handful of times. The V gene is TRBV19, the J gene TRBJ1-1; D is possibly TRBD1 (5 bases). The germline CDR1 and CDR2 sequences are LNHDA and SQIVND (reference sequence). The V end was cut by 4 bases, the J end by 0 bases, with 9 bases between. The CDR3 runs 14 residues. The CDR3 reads CASSRTNMNTEAFF. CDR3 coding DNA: TGTGCCAGTAGTAGGACAAACATGAACACTGAAGCTTTCTTT.